Detailed here is one TCR beta chain. Its recognized antigen is unknown. No much larger clonotype is one base removed from it; base qualities were not supplied. Library preparation used the immunoSEQ multiplex PCR assay. For the multiplex PCR, a mixture combining 60 forward primers for TCR Vbeta segments and 13 reverse primers for TCR Jbeta segments was used. A multiplex PCR assay on genomic DNA amplified the CDR3 region of rearranged TCR beta genes. On the Illumina HiSeq System, the amplified TCR beta libraries were sequenced as 87-base-pair reads. On the study's bioinformatics: In a later analysis, 77 million or so unique TCR beta chains were counted across the 500 to 850 repertoires, and roughly 11 million of these chains were shared by at least two donors. Raw reads were error-corrected and collapsed into unique sequences by a nearest-neighbor algorithm in which closely related sequences were merged to remove PCR and sequencing errors. Alignment of CDR3 sequences to IMGT reference sequences was used to assign V, D and J gene segments. For a sequence to be retained, at least a six-nucleotide match to both a V gene segment and a J gene segment was required. Rearrangements were classified as productive when the CDR3 lacked stop codons and remained in frame with V and J, and all other rearrangements were classified as non-productive. Following IMGT convention, CDR3 was defined as the stretch from the second conserved V-encoded cysteine up to the conserved J-encoded phenylalanine. The earlier analysis of 500 to 650 of the donors excluded any sequence lacking an unambiguous match to a single V gene segment. An earlier analysis of a few hundred of the donors called V segments functional above 56.7% productive rearrangements and segregating when the between-donor standard deviation exceeded 5%. A statistical classification framework was built to diagnose cytomegalovirus status from the catalog of TCR beta chain sequences. V and J gene assignment, in a later analysis, came from comparing TCR nucleotide sequences with IMGT/GENE-DB human TR gene sequences. The TCRdist pipeline was used in a later analysis to assign CDR3 sequences and most-parsimonious VDJ recombination scenarios. In a later analysis, each TCR beta chain was defined by its CDR3 amino acid sequence together with its V-gene family, and reads without a unique V-gene family were excluded. A later analysis removed 592 highly shared, low-generation-probability nucleotide sequences to deal with suspected cross-contamination and a sequencing artifact. For each public chain, a later analysis derived a clonal expansion index from normalized ranks of inferred template counts within each repertoire. In a later analysis, generation probabilities were computed with a VDJ recombination model fitted to out-of-frame rearrangements, and the resulting probabilities were checked against IGoR. Hypergeometric tests were used in a later analysis to score TCR-TCR, TCR-HLA and TCR-CMV co-occurrence, with a repertoire-size bias correction applied to the TCR pairs. A later analysis estimated false discovery rates by permuting HLA or CMV assignments 20 times. In a later analysis, co-occurring TCRs were grouped using DBSCAN, and TCRdist sequence similarity was added for clustering within HLA-allele-positive subsets. Repertoires with fewer than 30,000 or more than 120,000 public chains, plus five repertoires with anomalous nucleotide sharing, were excluded from co-occurrence clustering. The source is immuneACCESS, and TCRdb retained only in-frame sequences with V and J called. Part of the clones is not carried over; for the studies checked, unresolved V genes explain less than half of this, and the remainder is unexplained. The V and J calls and clone size were taken over from that table, and D and trimming were inferred from the DNA. Across this sample there are about 150,000 clones, with around 10% seen only once. Of the sample, approximately 1.8% falls within the top ten clones.

The data are from a study of cytomegalovirus exposure and HLA in healthy donors (dated by TCRdb to 2016 to 2017). As for the study more broadly: An earlier analysis of approximately 640 of the donors reported 250 to 300 Gb of sequence data and 117 million unique TCR beta sequences from about 180 million T cells. Genome-wide SNP genotypes for about 60% of the 666 donors were used in a later genetic analysis, which treated that subset as a discovery cohort. The study aimed to test whether signatures of past pathogen exposure could be identified by cataloging public T cell receptors. High-throughput TCR immunosequencing, statistical association of individual TCRs with disease status, and machine learning were combined to predict cytomegalovirus infection status. The study profiled the T cell repertoires of hundreds of subjects by immunosequencing and related them to cytomegalovirus serostatus. A separate validation cohort of 100 to 150 different subjects was used in addition to the roughly 620-subject first cohort. Every discovery cohort repertoire had been produced on one sequencing platform. An early release covering roughly 600 HLA-typed donors comprised roughly 300 gigabases of sequencing data and tens of millions of unique TCR sequences. A handful of DR-DQ haplotypes were handled as single units for association and clustering because linkage in the cohort was strong. Donor age, sex, ethnicity and CMV serostatus were compiled together with the repertoire data. Of the approximately 370 genotyped donors, less than 90% were placed in the genetic ancestry cluster associated with self-reported Caucasian donors. Typing coverage varied by locus: roughly 620-640 donors for A, B, C, DRB1 and DQB1; more than 500 for DQA1; around 610 for DPA1; fewer than 480 for DPB1. Class I and class II HLA loci were covered by the typing at four-digit resolution. A later analysis re-analyzed previously published TCR beta repertoires from approximately 670 donors and added high-resolution HLA genotyping to study TCR occurrence patterns. In an earlier analysis of around 540 of the donors, high-throughput TCR beta sequencing was used to judge whether each TCR beta V gene segment behaved as functional or pseudogenic. Across around 400 genotyped donors of the cohort, an average of approximately 200,000 unique TCR beta nucleotide sequences per donor were sequenced, and approximately 17% of those sequences were non-productive. In the later analysis, no new phenotypic data were used to find candidate immune exposures; instead, reliance was placed on TCR beta sequences and their occurrence across donors.

The cysteine opens and the phenylalanine closes a CDR3 of 17 amino acids. The entry retains the CDR3 DNA only, 51 bases that are in frame from base 1. Taken from the germline V gene, the CDR1 and CDR2 loops are MNHNS and SASEGT. V sheds 1 base and J sheds 0 bases, leaving 13 bases between their ends. In total, approximately 690 healthy bone marrow donors made up the cohort. At the time of sampling, every cohort member was nominally healthy, though immune exposures that went unrecorded were likely present. The donor was CMV seronegative and belonged to the group of approximately 320 seronegative cohort members. Every donor gave a peripheral blood sample, and the peripheral blood mononuclear cells from that sample were used for TCR beta sequencing. The Qiagen DNeasy Blood Extraction Kit was used to extract genomic DNA from the blood cell samples. Paper-wide results and their limitations: A later analysis associated about 18,000 TCR beta sequences with specific HLA alleles at a false discovery rate of 0.05. Broadly in line with IMGT annotations, most TCR beta V segments showed up in productive rearrangements about 87% or about 30% of the time in an earlier analysis of roughly 590 of the donors. A later genetic analysis associated a missense DCLRE1C variant with V-gene and J-gene trimming of TCR beta chains, and an independent cohort replicated the association. In a later analysis, the rate of TCR association differed among HLA loci, with DRB1 alleles having the most associated TCRs and HLA-C alleles having the fewest. According to the authors, the approach could potentially be generalized to other disease states and immunological phenotypes. A cluster of highly shared sequence variants was judged likely to represent a technical artifact of the sequencing pipeline. Correlated functional status among segregating V segments might reflect linkage disequilibrium, but an unknown experimental factor could not be ruled out. In vitro tests confirmed that three of the cytomegalovirus-associated TCR beta chains recognize cytomegalovirus antigens. Roughly uniform sequencing depth across donors was assumed in presence/absence analyses, although this assumption may not hold. The earlier analysis of approximately 540 of the donors excluded seventeen rarely observed V segments, including chromosome 9 orphons, because counts were too low. Because the 87-base-pair reads could not distinguish some IMGT-functional V segments, including TRBV6-2 and TRBV6-3, those segments were excluded. According to a later genetic analysis, donors in an Asian-associated ancestry cluster had fewer N-insertions in productive TCRs than the approximately 650-donor mean. Because HLA typing was unavailable for some donors at each locus, only the typed subset was used in association tests. In this cohort, only TCR beta chains were sequenced, and detectable features were limited by the absence of alpha or paired-chain data. In a later analysis, HLA-associated TCR beta chains showed more clonal expansion and lower generation probabilities than non-associated chains that were equally common. A further reported finding was that TCR beta sequences accurately predicted the HLA-A and HLA-B alleles for most subjects in the first cohort. According to a later analysis, most CMV-associated TCR beta chains appeared to be HLA-restricted, and the HLA associations seemed to be driven largely by CMV exposure. The classifier was reported to diagnose cytomegalovirus status with high specificity and sensitivity in both the original and validation cohorts. The study listed 150 to 200 TCR beta chains as associated with cytomegalovirus. A later analysis reported that several top co-occurrence clusters appeared linked to parvovirus B19, influenza, CMV and Epstein-Barr virus. While some public TCRs were present in many individuals, most TCR sequences turned up only very rarely across donors. For the cohort, immune exposure information was limited to CMV serostatus. Strong co-occurrence of HLA alleles, especially DR and DQ, made assigning TCR associations to individual alleles difficult.

The chain uses TRBV6-1 and TRBJ1-3; the D gene cannot be named for sure. The sequence was obtained from a male donor in good health and CMV-seronegative. Input material: PBMCs. The base sequence is TGTGCCAGCAGTGAAGGGTGGCAGTTCTCCTCTGGAAACACCATATATTTT. Translated, this is CASSEGWQFSSGNTIYF.